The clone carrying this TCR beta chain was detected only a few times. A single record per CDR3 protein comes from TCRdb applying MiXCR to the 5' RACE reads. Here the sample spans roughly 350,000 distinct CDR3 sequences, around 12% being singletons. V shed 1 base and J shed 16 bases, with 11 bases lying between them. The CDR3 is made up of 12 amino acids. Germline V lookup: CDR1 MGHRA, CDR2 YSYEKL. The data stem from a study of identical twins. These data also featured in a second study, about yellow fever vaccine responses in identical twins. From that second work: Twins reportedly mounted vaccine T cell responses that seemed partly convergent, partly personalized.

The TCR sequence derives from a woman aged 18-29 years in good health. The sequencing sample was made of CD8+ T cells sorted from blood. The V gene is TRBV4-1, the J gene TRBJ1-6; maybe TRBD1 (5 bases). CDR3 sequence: CASSQGGFGLHF. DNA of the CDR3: TGCGCCAGCAGCCAAGGGGGGTTTGGGCTCCACTTT.